This T cell receptor (beta chain) is drawn from a study of T-cell reconstitution after alpha-beta-depleted transplantation in children listed by TCRdb under 2016. For the study in its entirety: Using TCR repertoire profiling, the study quantitatively followed how T-cell immune reconstitution unfolded in children after TCRalphabeta/CD19-depleted allogeneic hematopoietic cell transplantation. Results the study describes overall, beyond this receptor: Over the following months the frequencies of hyperexpanded clones went down, and after one year T-cell counts and TCRbeta diversity were mostly credited to newly produced T cells. About two months after transplant, the apparently early recovery of alphabetaT-cell counts reportedly depended on just several hundred clones that had expanded rapidly and came from non-depleted graft cells. In some patients, high TCRbeta diversity at day 60 was attributed to recipient T cells and intrathymic progenitors that had survived conditioning.

V sheds 7 bases and J sheds 8 bases, leaving 17 bases between their ends. CDR1 SQVTM and CDR2 ANQGSEA were looked up in the germline V gene. Counted from cysteine to phenylalanine, this CDR3 has 13 amino acids. Of all the DNA, just the CDR3 is kept, 39 bases in frame from base 1. The sample holds a few counts of this clonotype. The clone's antigen remains unknown. The sample holds no much larger clone one base away, and base qualities are not on file. The treatment or condition label for this specimen denotes: allogeneic hematopoietic cell transplantation with graft depleted of TCRalphabeta T cells and CD19 B cells. Transplant recipients were children who received TCRalphabeta/CD19-depleted allogeneic hematopoietic cell grafts. Receptors were amplified or captured by PCR. Sequencing used an Illumina HiSeq 2500. TCR library preparation used molecular barcoding, with unique molecular identifiers applied to normalize quantification of the TCRbeta repertoire. TCRdb redid the processing of the public reads, applying fastp at Q25 and MiXCR, and retained in-frame beta chains. Every entry covers one CDR3 protein and lists the most common genes and DNA from its rows. This sample has about 580,000 distinct CDR3 sequences in its table, and roughly 23% of those were observed once. Approximately 14% of the sample is taken by the ten largest.

Sequencing was performed on PBMCs, mostly from graft donor cells, taken 360 days after TCRalphabeta/CD19-depleted stem cell transplant. The TCR originated in a boy in the first two years of life who had a stem cell transplant for acute myeloid leukemia, so the T cells may come from the graft donor. The receptor chain draws on TRBV29-1 and TRBJ1-4, with TRBD1 as a weak D call on 5 bases. The DNA sequence follows: TGCAGCGCCGGGTGGGGACTAAAAGAAAAACTGTTTTTT. The translation is CSAGWGLKEKLFF.